Listed here is a single TCR beta chain. What it binds is unknown. Amplification used 60 Vbeta primers and 13 Jbeta primers. Sequencing used immunoSEQ multiplex PCR; TCRdb keeps in-frame clones, though not all of them. Altogether over 150,000 clones are present, 68% being singletons, with the ten largest covering approximately 1.5%. The sample originates from a study of cytomegalovirus exposure and HLA in healthy donors. Study overall: An early data release held approximately 80 million unique TCRs from HLA-typed donors. Whole-study results and caveats: Roughly uniform depth of sequencing across donors was assumed in presence/absence analyses.

CDR3 length equals 16 residues. V gave up 0 bases and J gave up 2 bases; unmatched junction bases: 3. The germline CDR1 and CDR2 sequences are SGHVS and FNYEAQ. This clonotype was obtained from a man aged 50-59 years in good health and CMV-seronegative. The sequencing input was PBMCs. The chain recombines TRBV7-6 with TRBJ2-1, with TRBD2 identical over 8 bases. CDR3 sequence reads: CASSLAGSGAYNEQFF. Written as DNA, the CDR3 is TGTGCCAGCAGCTTAGCTGGTAGCGGGGCCTACAATGAGCAGTTCTTC. The whole variable domain, filled in from reference TRBV7-6 and TRBJ2-1, reads GAGVSQSPRYKVTKRGQDVALRCDPISGHVSLYWYRQALGQGPEFLTYFNYEAQQDKSGLPNDRFSAERPEGSISTLTIQRTEQRDSAMYRCASSLAGSGAYNEQFFGPGTRLTVL.